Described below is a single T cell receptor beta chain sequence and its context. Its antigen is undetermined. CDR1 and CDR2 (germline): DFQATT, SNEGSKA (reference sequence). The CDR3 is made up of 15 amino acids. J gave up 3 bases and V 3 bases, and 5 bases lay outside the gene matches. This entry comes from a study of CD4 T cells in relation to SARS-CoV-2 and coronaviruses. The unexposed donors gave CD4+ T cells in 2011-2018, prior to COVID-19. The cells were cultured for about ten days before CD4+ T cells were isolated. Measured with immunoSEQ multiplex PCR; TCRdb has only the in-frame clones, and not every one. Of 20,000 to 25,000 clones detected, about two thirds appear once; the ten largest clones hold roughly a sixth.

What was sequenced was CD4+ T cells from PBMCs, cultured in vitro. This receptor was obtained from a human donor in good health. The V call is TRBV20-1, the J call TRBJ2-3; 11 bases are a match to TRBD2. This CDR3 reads CSASELAGATDTQYF. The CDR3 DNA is TGCAGTGCTAGTGAACTAGCGGGGGCGACAGATACGCAGTATTTT.